Sequencing of this T cell receptor beta chain was carried out in a study of cytomegalovirus exposure and HLA in healthy donors. On the study more broadly: It was reported in a later analysis that the same platform had been used for the 120 or so validation repertoires as for the 550 to 750 first-cohort repertoires. General observations from the study: Cytomegalovirus-associated TCR beta chains were listed, numbering 150 to 200. Many donors shared some public TCRs, even though most TCR sequences were rare. A few chains linked to CMV were shown in vitro to be specific for CMV antigens.

Comments on this clone: Its cognate antigen is unknown.

TCRdb keeps only in-frame clones here, not all; method: immunoSEQ multiplex PCR. The sample lists some 200,000 clones, under 95% occurring once. Trimming cost V 5 bases and J 4 bases; bases outside gene matches: 1. In germline, CDR1 is MNHEY, CDR2 SMNVEV (reference sequence). This CDR3 region has 13 residues. The sample was PBMCs. The receptor's source is a woman aged 18 to 35 in good health and CMV-seronegative. The rearrangement uses TRBV27 and TRBJ2-5; TRBD1 agrees at 10 bases. The DNA of the CDR3 is TGTGCCAGCAGTGACAGGGGGCCAGAGACCCAGTACTTC. Amino acids: CASSDRGPETQYF.